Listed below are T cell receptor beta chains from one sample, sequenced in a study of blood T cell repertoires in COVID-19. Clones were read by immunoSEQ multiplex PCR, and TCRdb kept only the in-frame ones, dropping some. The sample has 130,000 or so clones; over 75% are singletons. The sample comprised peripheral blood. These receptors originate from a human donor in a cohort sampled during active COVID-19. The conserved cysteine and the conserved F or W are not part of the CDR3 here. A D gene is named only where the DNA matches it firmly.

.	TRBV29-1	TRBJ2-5	SVSLGRETQY
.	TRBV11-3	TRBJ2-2	ASSQNTGELF
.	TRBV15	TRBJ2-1	ATSRADGGYNEQF
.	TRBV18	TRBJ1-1	ASSPLGDSPEAF
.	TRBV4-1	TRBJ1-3	ASSQPRSSGNTIY
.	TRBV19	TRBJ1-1	ASSRGDILVAF
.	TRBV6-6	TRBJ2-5	ASSYPGSQETQY
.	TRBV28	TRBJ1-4	ASSLPRQKLF
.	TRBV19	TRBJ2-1	ASSSGYDNEQF
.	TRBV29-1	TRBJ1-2	SVAKEDNYGYT
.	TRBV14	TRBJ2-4	ASSQNGVNIQY
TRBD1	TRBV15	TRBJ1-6	ATSRDRTGPPLH
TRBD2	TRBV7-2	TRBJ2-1	ASSYSGRSGNEQF
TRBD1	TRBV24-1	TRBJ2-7	ATSAPDRGTWEQY
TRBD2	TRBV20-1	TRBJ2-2	SASYRQSGSSGELF
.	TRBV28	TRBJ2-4	ASSRRGGGQY
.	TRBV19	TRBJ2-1	ASSRIVDSYSYNEQF
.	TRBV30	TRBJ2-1	AWSRIERAKF
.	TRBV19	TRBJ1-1	ASNRGASTEAF
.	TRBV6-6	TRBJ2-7	ASSQLLGGGHSYEQY
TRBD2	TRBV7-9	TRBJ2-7	ASSPALGLAGYEQY
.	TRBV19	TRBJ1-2	ASTTDSRYGYT
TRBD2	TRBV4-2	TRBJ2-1	ASSQDPLSGSYNEQF
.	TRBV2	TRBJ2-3	ASSEAGGGTDTQY
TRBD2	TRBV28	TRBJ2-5	ASSLGSGRKN
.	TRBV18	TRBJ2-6	ASSALGQGMSGANVLT
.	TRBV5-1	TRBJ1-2	ASSPRKESGYT
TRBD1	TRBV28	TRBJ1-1	ASSSAGTGDTEAF
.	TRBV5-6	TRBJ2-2	ASSWRGGNTGELF
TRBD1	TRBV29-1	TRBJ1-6	SASQGPNSPLH
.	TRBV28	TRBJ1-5	ASSLYGGPQH
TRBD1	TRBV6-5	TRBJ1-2	ASLRKPGQRYGYT
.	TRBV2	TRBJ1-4	AIPTAEKLF